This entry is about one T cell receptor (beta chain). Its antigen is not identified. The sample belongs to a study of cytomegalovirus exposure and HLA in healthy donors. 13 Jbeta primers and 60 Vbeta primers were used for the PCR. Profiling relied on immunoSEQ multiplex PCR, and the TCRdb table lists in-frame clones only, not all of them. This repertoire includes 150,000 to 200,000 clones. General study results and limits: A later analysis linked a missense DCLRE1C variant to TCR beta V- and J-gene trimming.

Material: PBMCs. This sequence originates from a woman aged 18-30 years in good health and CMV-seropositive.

This CDR3 is CASSLGKTSDTGELFF. CDR3 nucleotide sequence: TGCGCCAGCAGCTTGGGAAAAACTAGCGACACCGGGGAGCTGTTTTTT. The rearrangement uses TRBV5-1 and TRBJ2-2, with TRBD2 matching 7 bases. The CDR3 totals 16 residues. V shed 0 bases and J 3 bases; nucleotides not matched to a gene: 5. CDR1 is SGHRS, CDR2 YFSETQ, per germline.